These 20 T cell receptor beta chains originate from one sample sequenced in a study of shared clonotypes between healthy human individuals. The method was immunoSEQ multiplex PCR; TCRdb's version includes in-frame clones alone and lacks a portion of them. Of fewer than 2.5 million clones listed, over 85% are singletons. Input material: naive CD4+ T cells from PBMCs. Subset reported: CD45RA+ positively selected. The receptor set was obtained from a man between 18 and 29 years old in good health. Some clones in this sample may be carry-over from other donors' samples.

V usage is TRBV9 and J usage is TRBJ2-5; D is unresolved. Germline V gene sequence: CDR1 SGDLS, CDR2 YYNGEE. Trimming cost V 0 bases and J 3 bases, with 18 bases left between them. This CDR3 has 17 residues. In DNA, the CDR3 is TGTGCCAGCAGCGTAGTAGGGCAGCTAAACAGTAAAGAGACCCAGTACTTC. Amino acid sequence: CASSVVGQLNSKETQYF.

V and J are TRBV19 and TRBJ2-1; no firm D call. This CDR3 comprises 14 residues. V lost 6 bases and J lost 1, with 10 bases in between. Germline V gene sequence: CDR1 LNHDA, CDR2 SQIVND (reference sequence). Written as DNA, the CDR3 is TGTGCCAGTAGGGGCAGCCTTTCCTACAATGAGCAGTTCTTC. Its translation: CASRGSLSYNEQFF.

In its sample, this clone was seen a few times. The rearrangement joins TRBV27 to TRBJ1-5; D is unclear. The CDR3 is made up of 13 amino acids. CDR1 is MNHEY and CDR2 is SMNVEV in the germline V gene (reference sequence). The V end was cut by 5 bases, the J end by 7 bases, with 12 bases between. CDR3 sequence: CASSPVLYQPQHF. As DNA, the CDR3 is TGTGCCAGCAGTCCCGTACTATACCAGCCCCAGCATTTT.

The chain couples TRBV4-3 to TRBJ2-2; TRBD2 aligns across 9 bases. The CDR3 consists of 15 residues. The junction had 4 bases not matched to a gene; V was cut back by 4 bases and J by 4 bases. Germline CDR1 LGHNA, CDR2 YSLEER. CDR3 protein: CASSPLAGVTGELFF. Here the CDR3 DNA reads TGCGCCAGCAGCCCCTTAGCGGGAGTCACCGGGGAGCTGTTTTTT.

The chain couples TRBV10-3 to TRBJ1-1; a possible D gene is TRBD1 (5 bases). Germline CDR1 ENHRY, CDR2 SYGVKD. This CDR3 has 15 amino acids. V was trimmed by 11 bases and J by 0 bases, leaving 19 bases between them. In DNA, the CDR3 is TGTGCCTCTAGAGGGGCCCCCGATTTGAACACTGAAGCTTTCTTT. Protein sequence: CASRGAPDLNTEAFF.

As to this clone: The sample holds other DNA sequences that translate to the same CDR3. The chain recombines TRBV28 with TRBJ2-7; D possibly uses TRBD1 or TRBD2 (6 bases each). The germline gives CDR1 MDHEN, CDR2 SYDVKM. V was clipped by 2 bases and J by 5 bases, with 13 bases between them. The CDR3 sequence is 14 residues long. The chain's CDR3 is CASSLGGRVDEQYF. DNA of the CDR3: TGTGCCAGCAGTTTAGGGGGGCGCGTAGACGAGCAGTACTTC. Full variable domain (outside the CDR3, taken from reference TRBV28 and TRBJ2-7): DVKVTQSSRYLVKRTGEKVFLECVQDMDHENMFWYRQDPGLGLRLIYFSYDVKMKEKGDIPEGYSVSREKKERFSLILESASTNQTSMYLCASSLGGRVDEQYFGPGTRLTVT.

The chain employs TRBV27 and TRBJ1-4; possible D gene TRBD1, 6 bases. Trimming took off 3 bases at V and 6 bases at J, with 8 bases between the two ends. In germline, CDR1 is MNHEY, CDR2 SMNVEV (reference sequence). This CDR3 has 13 residues. CDR3: CASSFEGDEKLFF. The CDR3 bases are TGTGCCAGCAGTTTTGAGGGGGATGAAAAACTGTTTTTT.

The gene calls are TRBV2 and TRBJ2-7; D uncertain. The V gene lost 8 bases and the J gene lost 1 base, with 6 bases spanning the gap. This CDR3 has 11 amino acids. Germline CDR1 SNHLY, CDR2 FYNNEI. DNA of the CDR3: TGTGCCAGCGGTTGGTCCTACGAGCAGTACTTC. It specifies CASGWSYEQYF. Complete variable domain (other parts from reference TRBV2 and TRBJ2-7): EPEVTQTPSHQVTQMGQEVILRCVPISNHLYFYWYRQILGQKVEFLVSFYNNEISEKSEIFDDQFSVERPDGSNFTLKIRSTKLEDSAMYFCASGWSYEQYFGPGTRLTVT.

V usage is TRBV7-9 and J usage is TRBJ2-7; D gene unclear. V gave up 1 base and J gave up 1 base, with 8 bases separating them. CDR3 length: 14 amino acids. Germline V gene data show CDR1 as SEHNR and CDR2 as FQNEAQ (reference sequence). CDR3 nucleotide sequence: TGTGCCAGCAGCTTAGATGTAGGATCCTACGAGCAGTACTTC. Translation gives CASSLDVGSYEQYF.

The genes are TRBV4-1 and TRBJ1-4; D ambiguous. This CDR3 region has 15 residues. The V end was cut by 5 bases, the J end by 5 bases, with 15 bases between. In germline, CDR1 is MGHRA, CDR2 YSYEKL. CDR3 loop: CASSERSGWNEKLFF. The CDR3 bases are TGCGCCAGCAGCGAGAGGTCTGGGTGGAATGAAAAACTGTTTTTT.

This chain uses TRBV6-5 with TRBJ1-6; D gene unclear. Trimming took off 4 bases at V and 7 bases at J, with 14 bases between the two ends. CDR1 and CDR2 (germline): MNHEY, SVGAGI. The CDR3 contains 15 residues. CDR3: CASSSGPLVNSPLHF. The CDR3, as DNA: TGTGCCAGCAGTTCGGGCCCGCTAGTCAATTCACCCCTCCACTTT.

This clone was seen a single time. The V call is TRBV6-4, the J call TRBJ1-1, with 7 bases fitting TRBD1. The CDR3 runs 13 residues. Germline V CDR1 and CDR2: MRHNA, SNTAGT. V dropped 6 bases and J dropped 5; count of bases not matched to a gene: 6. CDR3 protein: CASSGGGLTEAFF. The CDR3 DNA reads as TGTGCCAGCAGCGGAGGGGGCTTGACTGAAGCTTTCTTT.

Comment on this clone: Germline and junction disagree at one end, which may indicate a read error. At the DNA level, this CDR3 is encoded by other sequences in the same sample as well. V and J are TRBV5-4 and TRBJ2-7; 9 bases match TRBD1. The length of the CDR3 is 13 residues. Germline CDR1 is SGHNT and CDR2 is YYREEE (reference sequence). CDR3 nucleotides: TGTGCTAGCAGCCGGGACAGGGTCTTCGAGCAGTACTTC. It is translated as CASSRDRVFEQYF.

The V gene is TRBV5-1, the J gene TRBJ2-3; no definite D call. V lost 0 bases and J lost 2, with 10 bases in between. CDR3 length equals 15 residues. The germline V gene encodes CDR1 SGHRS and CDR2 YFSETQ. CDR3 nucleotide sequence: TGCGCCAGCAGCTTGGGGGTTGCCCTCACAGATACGCAGTATTTT. Translated: CASSLGVALTDTQYF.

The chain recombines TRBV7-3 with TRBJ1-1, with D possibly being TRBD1 (5 bases). V lost 4 bases to trimming and J lost 4 bases, with 10 bases between them. There are 13 residues in the CDR3. Per germline, CDR1 SGHTA and CDR2 FQGTGA. The CDR3 here is CASSSQGTTEAFF. CDR3 bases: TGTGCCAGCAGCTCCCAAGGGACCACTGAAGCTTTCTTT.

The chain uses TRBV27 and TRBJ2-1; D possibly corresponds to TRBD2 (6 bases). The CDR3 covers 15 residues. V shed 3 bases and J shed 3 bases, with 12 bases lying between them. Germline CDR1 reads MNHEY; CDR2 reads SMNVEV (reference sequence). The CDR3 sequence: CASSFLEGLYNEQFF. The CDR3 DNA follows: TGTGCCAGCAGTTTCTTGGAGGGCCTCTACAATGAGCAGTTCTTC.

This sequence joins TRBV5-1 and TRBJ2-7; TRBD2 might be the D (5 bases). Trimming removed 4 bases at V and 0 bases at J, with 14 bases between. Per the germline V gene, CDR1 is SGHRS and CDR2 is YFSETQ. The CDR3 runs 15 residues. The CDR3 spells CASSAPRGSSYEQYF. CDR3 DNA sequence: TGCGCCAGCAGCGCGCCACGGGGTAGCTCCTACGAGCAGTACTTC.

The chain is built from TRBV5-6 and TRBJ1-2, with a possible D match to TRBD1 (5 bases). Germline assignment: CDR1 SGHDT and CDR2 YYEEEE. This CDR3 contains 13 residues. V was pared by 3 bases and J by 4 bases, with 10 bases between. The CDR3, as DNA: TGTGCCAGCAGCTCGGGACGGTTCTATGGCTACACCTTC. Its translation: CASSSGRFYGYTF.

The CDR3 coding sequence is TGTGCCAGCTCAGAGATAGGGTACGAGCAGTACTTC. Its protein is CASSEIGYEQYF. The chain employs TRBV18 and TRBJ2-7, with no clear D. Per germline, CDR1 KGHSH and CDR2 LQKENI. This CDR3 comprises 12 residues. Trimming took 5 bases from V and 4 from J, leaving 9 bases between them. Looking up the rest from reference TRBV18 and TRBJ2-7 gives the full variable domain: NAGVMQNPRHLVRRRGQEARLRCSPMKGHSHVYWYRQLPEEGLKFMVYLQKENIIDESGMPKERFSAEFPKEGPSILRIQQVVRGDSAAYFCASSEIGYEQYFGPGTRLTVT.

The chain carries TRBV4-2 and TRBJ2-1, with 8 bases identical to TRBD2. Germline loops: CDR1 LGHNA, CDR2 YNFKEQ. This CDR3 has 15 residues. Trimming at V came to 1 base and at J to 3 bases, leaving 2 bases not matched to a gene. CDR3 protein: CASSQVAGNYNEQFF. The CDR3 coding sequence is TGTGCCAGCAGCCAAGTAGCGGGAAACTACAATGAGCAGTTCTTC.